This record looks at one T cell receptor beta chain sequence and its context. This specimen comes from a study of shared clonotypes between healthy human individuals. Germline V gene data show CDR1 as MNHNY and CDR2 as SVGAGI (reference sequence). Trimming cost V 8 bases and J 3 bases, with 8 bases left between them. The CDR3 contains 12 residues. Libraries were prepared by immunoSEQ multiplex PCR; TCRdb keeps only in-frame clonotypes and omits some of them. The repertoire consists of 400,000 to 600,000 clones, with roughly 79% occurring once and the leading ten covering approximately 13%. V is TRBV6-6 and J is TRBJ1-5; D not certain. The sequenced sample consisted of PBMCs. The receptor was isolated from a woman in her thirties or forties in good health. Some clones in this sample may be carry-over from other donors' samples. CDR3 sequence: CASEEFNQPQHF. CDR3 nucleotide sequence: TGTGCCAGCGAAGAGTTCAATCAGCCCCAGCATTTT.